This T cell receptor beta chain was captured by sequencing in a study of blood T cells in healthy people across ages. Study-wide points: The fall in TCR beta diversity per million T cells was roughly linear with age.

This clonotype was found a few times. No antigen is known for it. CDR3 length: 16 amino acids. Next came a second PCR, run for about 7 to 12 cycles, which used a sample-barcoded 5' primer along with a J-beta primer mix. Every single cDNA molecule received a tag from a template-switch adaptor with 12 random nucleotides. Per sample, CDR3-containing paired-end reads numbered at least 2.5 million. TCRdb fed the 5' RACE reads into MiXCR, producing one record per CDR3 protein. The table lists more than 1.4 million distinct CDR3 sequences, around 39% of them singletons. The chain joins TRBV21-1 to TRBJ1-5; no check of the table's D call, TRBD1, against the DNA was made. TRBV21-1 is a listed pseudogene. The source material was blood. This receptor was obtained from a woman under 30 in good health. The CDR3 nucleotides are TGTGCCAGCAGCAAAAACGGGACAGTCGGCAATCAGCCCCAGCATTTT. This translates into CASSKNGTVGNQPQHF.